Listed here are 7 T cell receptor beta chains from one sample, sequenced in a study of T cell responses to AZD1222 COVID-19 vaccine. Some clones are missing from TCRdb's copy, which holds only in-frame ones; the method was immunoSEQ multiplex PCR. Of about 82,000 clones detected, 90% to 95% appear once; the ten largest clones hold around 4.9%. The source material was peripheral blood, sampled on day 0 of AZD1222 vaccination. Source of these receptors: an adult in good health.

The J gene is TRBJ2-3, the V gene TRBV21-1; TRBD2 is the table's D call and was not checked against the DNA. TRBV21-1 is deemed a pseudogene. This CDR3 comprises 15 residues. CDR3 sequence reads: CASSIPVDSSDTQYF. The CDR3 DNA is TGTGCCAGCAGCATCCCGGTGGACTCTTCAGATACGCAGTATTTT.

The rearrangement links TRBV19 to TRBJ1-5, with D possibly TRBD1 on 5 matching bases. CDR3 length: 14 residues. V was clipped by 6 bases and J by 6 bases, with 15 bases between them. Germline-derived CDR1 and CDR2 are LNHDA and SQIVND (reference sequence). The CDR3: CASRSRPGGQPQHF. The DNA for the CDR3 is TGTGCCAGTAGATCCCGCCCCGGGGGTCAGCCCCAGCATTTT.

In DNA form, the CDR3 reads TGTGCCAGCAGCTTGGAGAGCTTGGGTACTGAAGCTTTCTTT. Its protein is CASSLESLGTEAFF. The V gene is TRBV5-5, the J gene TRBJ1-1, with unresolved D. The ends were cut back, 0 bases at V and 5 bases at J, with 11 bases in the middle. Germline V lookup: CDR1 SGHKS, CDR2 YYEKEE (reference sequence). The CDR3 is made up of 14 amino acids.

This chain links TRBV4-2 with TRBJ1-2, with a weak D call TRBD1 (5 bases). This CDR3 spans 13 amino acids. V was cut by 2 bases and J by 7 bases, with 11 bases left in between. Germline CDR1 and CDR2: LGHNA and YNFKEQ. The CDR3 reads CASSQRGGGGYTF. The CDR3 bases are TGTGCCAGCAGCCAAAGGGGAGGCGGTGGCTACACCTTC.

The chain carries TRBV28 and TRBJ1-2; D may be TRBD1 (5 bases). The germline V gene has CDR1 MDHEN and CDR2 SYDVKM. The V gene lost 8 bases and the J gene lost 7 bases, with 20 bases spanning the gap. There are 14 residues in the CDR3. The chain's CDR3 is CASGAAGRLGGYTF. The CDR3 DNA reads as TGTGCCAGCGGAGCGGCAGGGCGACTGGGTGGCTACACCTTC.

This chain connects TRBV5-6 to TRBJ2-1, with a tentative D call TRBD2 (6 bases). Germline-derived CDR1 and CDR2 are SGHDT and YYEEEE. The CDR3 contains 14 residues. Between the trimmed V and J ends, which lost 4 bases and 7 bases, there was a span of 15 bases. CDR3 nucleotide sequence: TGTGCCAGCAGCCGACGGGCAGGGAGGAATGAGCAGTTCTTC. It codes for CASSRRAGRNEQFF.

This rearrangement joins TRBV12-3 or TRBV12-4 to TRBJ1-2; unclear D gene. The CDR3 is 13 amino acids. With 3 bases removed from V and 3 bases from J, the gap between germline ends came to 8 bases. The CDR3 protein is CASSFTTDYGYTF. The CDR3 DNA follows: TGTGCCAGCAGTTTTACCACGGACTATGGCTACACCTTC.